This T cell receptor (beta chain) was identified during a study of blood T cells in healthy people across ages. Caucasian individuals from Russia who were healthy and aged roughly 6 to 95 acted as donors. About 10 milliliters of peripheral blood were drawn from each donor into EDTA-treated tubes. Germline loops: CDR1 SGHRS, CDR2 YFSETQ. CDR3 size: 17 residues. This clonotype occurred a few times. Its target is unknown. It was with a sample-barcoded 5' primer and a J-beta primer mix that a second PCR of roughly 6 to 11 cycles was run. TCRdb recomputed calls from the 5' RACE reads with MiXCR, one row per CDR3 protein. The data hold around 1.5 million distinct CDR3 sequences, with roughly 40% observed a single time. Study-wide results and limits: There were more naive CD4+ cells and higher diversity in long-lived donors than in aged donors. The study found TCR beta diversity correlated strongly with naive T cell percentage.

The chain links TRBV5-1 to TRBJ2-5, with 13 bases lining up with TRBD2. The J call may be in error: the DNA end matches TRBJ2-7 better. This TCR was recovered from a young woman in good health. The sample comprised blood. The CDR3 loop is CASSRITGTSGTYEQYF. CDR3 nucleotide sequence: TGCGCCAGCAGCCGAATAACCGGGACTAGCGGGACTTACGAGCAGTACTTC.